Listed here are 12 T cell receptor beta chains from one sample, sequenced in a study of cytomegalovirus exposure and HLA in healthy donors. With 60 Vbeta and 13 Jbeta primers, the PCR was carried out. The protocol was immunoSEQ multiplex PCR, while the TCRdb copy is restricted to in-frame clones and leaves out a portion. The sample lists about 160,000 clones, around 76% seen once, with more than 1.2% in the top ten. Input material: PBMCs. These receptors came from a man aged 60-69 years in good health and CMV-seronegative.

This clone was detected a few times. The V and J genes are TRBV5-1 and TRBJ2-7; TRBD2 agrees at 9 bases. The CDR3 has 16 amino acids. The V and J ends lost 2 bases and 4 bases, in that order; junction bases with no gene match: 10. The V gene's germline CDR1 is SGHRS and CDR2 YFSETQ. For the CDR3, the DNA is TGCGCCAGCAGCTTAAATAGCGGGGGTCCCGAGTACGAGCAGTACTTC. This gives the protein CASSLNSGGPEYEQYF. The variable domain in full, with the rest retrieved from reference TRBV5-1 and TRBJ2-7, is KAGVTQTPRYLIKTRGQQVTLSCSPISGHRSVSWYQQTPGQGLQFLFEYFSETQRNKGNFPGRFSGRQFSNSRSEMNVSTLELGDSALYLCASSLNSGGPEYEQYFGPGTRLTVT.

The chain uses TRBV28 and TRBJ1-2; 8 positions agree with TRBD1. Germline lookup yields CDR1 MDHEN and CDR2 SYDVKM. With V trimmed by 2 bases and J by 7 bases, 6 bases remained unmatched. The CDR3 is 14 amino acids. CDR3 loop: CASSLPLTGGGYTF. DNA of the CDR3: TGTGCCAGCAGTTTACCTCTTACAGGGGGTGGCTACACCTTC.

The J gene is TRBJ1-1, the V gene TRBV28, with D possibly matching TRBD1 (6 bases). V lost 9 bases, J lost 3 bases, and 11 bases lay in between. The CDR3 is 12 amino acids. Germline CDR1 is MDHEN and CDR2 is SYDVKM. The CDR3 loop is CASAQGYTEAFF. As DNA, the CDR3 is TGTGCCAGTGCACAGGGATACACTGAAGCTTTCTTT.

In DNA form, the CDR3 reads TGTGCCAGCAGGCCGGGGAGAGCGGGGGTCCTTAACTATGGCTACACCTTC. It codes for CASRPGRAGVLNYGYTF. The gene calls are TRBV7-9 and TRBJ1-2, with a tentative D call TRBD1 (5 bases). CDR1 is SEHNR, CDR2 FQNEAQ, per germline (reference sequence). CDR3 size: 17 residues. V lost 6 bases, J lost 1 base, and 21 bases lay in between.

The chain recombines TRBV11-2 with TRBJ1-5; TRBD1 agrees at 9 bases. Unmatched junction bases numbered 2, after V lost 1 base and J lost 7 bases. Looked up from germline, CDR1 is SGHAT and CDR2 is FQNNGV. There are 14 residues in the CDR3. The CDR3 spells CASSLGQGGQPQHF. The CDR3 DNA reads TGTGCCAGCAGCTTAGGACAGGGGGGACAGCCCCAGCATTTT.

CDR3 sequence: CASTGEGGTEAFF. Written as DNA, the CDR3 is TGCGCCAGCACGGGAGAGGGCGGCACTGAAGCTTTCTTT. The chain combines TRBV5-1 with TRBJ1-1, with D uncertain. Germline V gene sequence: CDR1 SGHRS, CDR2 YFSETQ. CDR3 size: 13 residues. V dropped 6 bases and J dropped 4 bases, with 13 bases sitting between them.

This clone has more than one count but fewer than ten. The chain combines TRBV28 with TRBJ2-7, with 7 positions matching TRBD1. The CDR3 is 13 amino acids. Germline CDR1 reads MDHEN; CDR2 reads SYDVKM. V was pared by 6 bases and J by 4 bases, with 6 bases of the junction left unmatched. The DNA of the CDR3 is TGTGCCAGCAGGACGACAGGGCGGTACGAGCAGTACTTC. It is translated as CASRTTGRYEQYF.

CDR3 residues: CASGQDLNTEAFF. The DNA for the CDR3 is TGTGCCAGCGGACAGGACCTGAACACTGAAGCTTTCTTT. The chain is built from TRBV7-6 and TRBJ1-1; TRBD1 aligns across 7 bases. V lost 8 bases, J lost 0 bases, and 3 bases stayed unmatched. The length of the CDR3 is 13 residues. Germline CDR1 reads SGHVS; CDR2 reads FNYEAQ.

The rearrangement links TRBV5-4 to TRBJ1-1, with unresolved D. V lost 1 base, J lost 0 bases, and 7 bases lay in between. The CDR3 extends over 14 amino acids. Germline CDR1 and CDR2: SGHNT and YYREEE (reference sequence). The CDR3 region has the DNA TGTGCCAGCAGCTTGTGGCCAATGAACACTGAAGCTTTCTTT. Translating it yields CASSLWPMNTEAFF.

This clone occurred a few times. The V gene is TRBV29-1, the J gene TRBJ2-7, with 8 bases fitting TRBD2. The CDR3 has 12 residues. CDR1 SQVTM and CDR2 ANQGSEA come from the germline V gene. Trimming at V came to 7 bases and at J to 6 bases, leaving 8 bases not matched to a gene. The CDR3 sequence: CSASGSRAEQYF. The CDR3 DNA is TGCAGCGCCAGCGGGAGCCGGGCCGAGCAGTACTTC.

The chain couples TRBV19 to TRBJ2-7, with 8 bases fitting TRBD2. V lost 9 bases to trimming and J lost 1 base; unmatched junction nucleotides: 8. In germline, CDR1 is LNHDA, CDR2 SQIVND (reference sequence). The CDR3 runs to 14 residues. For the CDR3, the DNA is TGTGCCAGCCATCCCTCGGGGGGGTCCTACGAGCAGTACTTC. Its protein is CASHPSGGSYEQYF. Looking up the rest from reference TRBV19 and TRBJ2-7 gives the full variable domain: DGGITQSPKYLFRKEGQNVTLSCEQNLNHDAMYWYRQDPGQGLRLIYYSQIVNDFQKGDIAEGYSVSREKKESFPLTVTSAQKNPTAFYLCASHPSGGSYEQYFGPGTRLTVT.

This chain uses TRBV5-6 with TRBJ1-2, with 7 bases lining up with TRBD1. V lost 4 bases to trimming and J lost 4 bases; unmatched junction nucleotides: 7. This CDR3 is built from 14 residues. Germline V CDR1 and CDR2: SGHDT, YYEEEE. The chain's CDR3 is CASSPQGVGYGYTF. Here the CDR3 DNA reads TGTGCCAGCAGCCCGCAGGGGGTTGGCTATGGCTACACCTTC.